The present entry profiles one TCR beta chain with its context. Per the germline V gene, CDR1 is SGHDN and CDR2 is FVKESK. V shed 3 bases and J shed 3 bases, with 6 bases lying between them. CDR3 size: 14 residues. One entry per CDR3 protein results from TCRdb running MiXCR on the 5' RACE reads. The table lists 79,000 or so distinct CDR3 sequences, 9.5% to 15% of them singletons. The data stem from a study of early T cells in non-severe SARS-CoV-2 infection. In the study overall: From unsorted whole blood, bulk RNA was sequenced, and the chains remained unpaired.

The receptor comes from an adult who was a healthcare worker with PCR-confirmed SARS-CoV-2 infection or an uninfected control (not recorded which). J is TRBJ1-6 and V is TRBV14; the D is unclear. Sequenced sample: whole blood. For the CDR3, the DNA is TGTGCCAGCAGCCAGACGGTCTATAATTCACCCCTCCACTTT. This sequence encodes CASSQTVYNSPLHF.